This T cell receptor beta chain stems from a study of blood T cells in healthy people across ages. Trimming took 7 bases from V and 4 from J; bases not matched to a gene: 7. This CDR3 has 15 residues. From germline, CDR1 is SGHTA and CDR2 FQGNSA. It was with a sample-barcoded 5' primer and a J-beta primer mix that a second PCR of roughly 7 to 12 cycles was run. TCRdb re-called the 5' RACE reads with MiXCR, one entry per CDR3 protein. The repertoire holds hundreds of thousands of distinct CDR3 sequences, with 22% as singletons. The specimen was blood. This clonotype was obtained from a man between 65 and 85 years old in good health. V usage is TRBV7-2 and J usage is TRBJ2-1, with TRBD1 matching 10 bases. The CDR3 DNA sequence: TGTGCCAGCAACTTCGAGGGACAGGGGTACAATGAGCAGTTCTTC. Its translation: CASNFEGQGYNEQFF. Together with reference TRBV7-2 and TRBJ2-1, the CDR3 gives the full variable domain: GAGVSQSPSNKVTEKGKDVELRCDPISGHTALYWYRQSLGQGLEFLIYFQGNSAPDKSGLPSDRFSAERTGGSVSTLTIQRTQQEDSAVYLCASNFEGQGYNEQFFGPGTRLTVL.